Given below is one T cell receptor beta chain in context. The antigen is undetermined. The record originates from a study of cytomegalovirus exposure and HLA in healthy donors. Whole-study findings and limits: In vitro assays verified that three CMV-associated chains recognized CMV antigens specifically. Most TCR sequences proved rare, with some public TCRs found in many donors. Investigators reported fewer than 200 TCR beta chains as tied to cytomegalovirus. One later analysis, an examination of the roughly 130 validation repertoires, found that first-cohort TCR clusters tended to co-occur in them.

The V end lost 5 bases, the J end lost 3 bases, and 17 bases lay between the germline ends. Germline CDR1 and CDR2: SEHNR and FQNEAQ (reference sequence). The CDR3 sequence is 15 residues long. Repertoires were generated with immunoSEQ multiplex PCR, while TCRdb's copy carries only in-frame clones and drops some. This sample has approximately 150,000 clones; 85% to 90% occur once, and the top ten carry around 3.4%. The chain uses TRBV7-9 and TRBJ2-7; possible D gene TRBD2, 6 bases. Source material: PBMCs. The sequence derives from a woman aged 18-30 years in good health and CMV-seropositive. This chain's CDR3 is CASSPPRGQGYEQYF. CDR3 sequence (DNA): TGTGCCAGCAGCCCGCCGCGGGGCCAAGGCTACGAGCAGTACTTC. Combining the CDR3 with reference TRBV7-9 and TRBJ2-7 gives the whole variable domain DTGVSQNPRHKITKRGQNVTFRCDPISEHNRLYWYRQTLGQGPEFLTYFQNEAQLEKSRLLSDRFSAERPKGSFSTLEIQRTEQGDSAMYLCASSPPRGQGYEQYFGPGTRLTVT.